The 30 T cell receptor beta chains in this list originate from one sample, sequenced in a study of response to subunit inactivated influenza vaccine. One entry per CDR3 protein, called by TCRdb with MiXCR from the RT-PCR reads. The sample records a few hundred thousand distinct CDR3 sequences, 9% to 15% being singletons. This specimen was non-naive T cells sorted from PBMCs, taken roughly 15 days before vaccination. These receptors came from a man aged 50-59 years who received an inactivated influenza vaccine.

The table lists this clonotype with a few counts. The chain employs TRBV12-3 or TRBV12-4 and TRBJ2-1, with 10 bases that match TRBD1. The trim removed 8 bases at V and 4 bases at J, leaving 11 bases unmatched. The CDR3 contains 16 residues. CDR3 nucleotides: TGTGCCAGCGCTAAGACAGGGGGCAAGAGGTACAATGAGCAGTTCTTC. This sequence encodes CASAKTGGKRYNEQFF.

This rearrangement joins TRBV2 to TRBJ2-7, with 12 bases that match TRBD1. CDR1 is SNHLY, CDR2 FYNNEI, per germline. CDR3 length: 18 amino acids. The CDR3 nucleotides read TGTACCTTCTGTCTCTCGGTTGTATGGGACAGGGGGCAGGGAGAGCAGTACTTC. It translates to CTFCLSVVWDRGQGEQYF.

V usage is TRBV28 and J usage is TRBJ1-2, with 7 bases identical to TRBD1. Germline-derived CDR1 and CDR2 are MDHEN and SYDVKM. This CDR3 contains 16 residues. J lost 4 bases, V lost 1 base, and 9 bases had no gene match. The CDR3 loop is CASSLYEVTGVYGYTF. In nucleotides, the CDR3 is TGTGCCAGCAGTTTATACGAAGTAACAGGGGTCTATGGCTACACCTTC.

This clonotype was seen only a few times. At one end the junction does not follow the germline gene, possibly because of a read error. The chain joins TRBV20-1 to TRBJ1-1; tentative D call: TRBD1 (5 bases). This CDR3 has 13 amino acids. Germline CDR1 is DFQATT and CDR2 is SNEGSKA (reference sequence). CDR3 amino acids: CSARDGGNTEAFF. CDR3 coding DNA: TGCAGTGCCAGAGATGGGGGGAACACTGAAGCTTTCTTT.

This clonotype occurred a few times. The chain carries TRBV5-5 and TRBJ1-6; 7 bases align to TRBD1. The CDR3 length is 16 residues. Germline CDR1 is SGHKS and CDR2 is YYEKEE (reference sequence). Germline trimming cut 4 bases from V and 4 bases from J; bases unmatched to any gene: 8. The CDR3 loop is CASSPHPQGYNSPLHF. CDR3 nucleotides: TGTGCCAGCAGCCCCCACCCACAGGGGTATAATTCACCCCTCCACTTT.

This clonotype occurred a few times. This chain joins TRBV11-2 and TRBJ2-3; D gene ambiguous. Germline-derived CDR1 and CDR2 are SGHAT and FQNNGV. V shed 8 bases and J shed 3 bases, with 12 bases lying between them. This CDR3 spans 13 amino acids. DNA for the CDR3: TGTGCCAGCGGCCTCGAACCGACAGATACGCAGTATTTT. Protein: CASGLEPTDTQYF.

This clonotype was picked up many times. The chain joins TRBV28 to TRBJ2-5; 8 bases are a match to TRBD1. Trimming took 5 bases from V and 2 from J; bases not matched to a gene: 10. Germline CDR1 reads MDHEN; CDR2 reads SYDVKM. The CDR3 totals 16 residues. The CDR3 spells CASSLGQGLEQETQYF. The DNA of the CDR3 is TGTGCCAGCAGTCTTGGACAGGGTCTCGAGCAAGAGACCCAGTACTTC.

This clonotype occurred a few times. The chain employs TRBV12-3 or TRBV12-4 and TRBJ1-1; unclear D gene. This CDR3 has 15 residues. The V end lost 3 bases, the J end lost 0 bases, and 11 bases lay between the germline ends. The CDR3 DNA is TGTGCCAGCAGTTTCACAGCCTTCATGAACACTGAAGCTTTCTTT. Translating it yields CASSFTAFMNTEAFF.

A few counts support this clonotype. The CDR3 protein is CASSRAAASGDTQYF. CDR3 sequence (DNA): TGCGCCAGCAGCCGGGCGGCGGCGAGTGGGGATACGCAGTATTTT. V is TRBV5-1 and J is TRBJ2-3; D is unclear. The V gene lost 4 bases and the J gene lost 6 bases, with 18 bases spanning the gap. The CDR3 is 15 amino acids. Germline V CDR1 and CDR2: SGHRS, YFSETQ.

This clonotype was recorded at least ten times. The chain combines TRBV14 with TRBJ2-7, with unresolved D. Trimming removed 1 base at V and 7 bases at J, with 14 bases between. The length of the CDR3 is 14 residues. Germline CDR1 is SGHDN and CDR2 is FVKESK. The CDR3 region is CASSQGPPPWEQYF. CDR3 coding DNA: TGTGCCAGCAGCCAAGGCCCCCCGCCCTGGGAGCAGTACTTC.

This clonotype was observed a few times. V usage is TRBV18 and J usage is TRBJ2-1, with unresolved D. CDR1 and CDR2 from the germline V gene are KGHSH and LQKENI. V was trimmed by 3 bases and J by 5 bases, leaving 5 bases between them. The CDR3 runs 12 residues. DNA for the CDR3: TGTGCCAGCTCACCTAGGGACAATGAGCAGTTCTTC. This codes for CASSPRDNEQFF.

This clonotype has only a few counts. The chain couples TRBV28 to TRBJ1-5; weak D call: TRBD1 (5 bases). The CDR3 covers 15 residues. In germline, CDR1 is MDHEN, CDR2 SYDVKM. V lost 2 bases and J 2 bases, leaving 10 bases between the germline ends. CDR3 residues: CASSLAGTGNQPQHF. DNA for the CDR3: TGTGCCAGCAGTTTAGCCGGGACGGGCAATCAGCCCCAGCATTTT. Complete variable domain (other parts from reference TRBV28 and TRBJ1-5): DVKVTQSSRYLVKRTGEKVFLECVQDMDHENMFWYRQDPGLGLRLIYFSYDVKMKEKGDIPEGYSVSREKKERFSLILESASTNQTSMYLCASSLAGTGNQPQHFGDGTRLSIL.

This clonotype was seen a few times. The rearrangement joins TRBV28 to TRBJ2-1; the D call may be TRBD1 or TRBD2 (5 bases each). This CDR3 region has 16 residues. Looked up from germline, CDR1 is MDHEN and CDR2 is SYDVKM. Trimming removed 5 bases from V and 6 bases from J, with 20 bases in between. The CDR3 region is CASSTISGPRGNEQFF. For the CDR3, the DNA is TGTGCCAGCAGTACTATCTCGGGACCAAGGGGCAATGAGCAGTTCTTC.

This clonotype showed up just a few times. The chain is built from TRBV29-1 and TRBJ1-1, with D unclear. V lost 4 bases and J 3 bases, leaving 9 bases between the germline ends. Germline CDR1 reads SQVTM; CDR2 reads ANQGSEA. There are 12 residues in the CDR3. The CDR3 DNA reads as TGCAGCGTTGTCGACGGTGACACTGAAGCTTTCTTT. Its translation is CSVVDGDTEAFF.

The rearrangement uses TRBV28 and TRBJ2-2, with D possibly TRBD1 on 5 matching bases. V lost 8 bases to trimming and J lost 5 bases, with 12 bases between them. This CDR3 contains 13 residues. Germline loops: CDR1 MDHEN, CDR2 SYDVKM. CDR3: CASHTGLTGELFF. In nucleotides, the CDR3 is TGTGCCAGCCACACAGGATTGACCGGGGAGCTGTTTTTT. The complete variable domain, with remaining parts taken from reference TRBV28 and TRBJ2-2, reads DVKVTQSSRYLVKRTGEKVFLECVQDMDHENMFWYRQDPGLGLRLIYFSYDVKMKEKGDIPEGYSVSREKKERFSLILESASTNQTSMYLCASHTGLTGELFFGEGSRLTVL.

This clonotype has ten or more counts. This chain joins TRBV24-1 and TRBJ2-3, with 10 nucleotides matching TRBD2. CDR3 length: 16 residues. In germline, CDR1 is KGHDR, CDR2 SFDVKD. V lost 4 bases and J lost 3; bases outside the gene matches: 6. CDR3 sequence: CATSETGTSATDTQYF. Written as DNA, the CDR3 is TGTGCCACCAGTGAGACCGGGACTAGCGCTACAGATACGCAGTATTTT.

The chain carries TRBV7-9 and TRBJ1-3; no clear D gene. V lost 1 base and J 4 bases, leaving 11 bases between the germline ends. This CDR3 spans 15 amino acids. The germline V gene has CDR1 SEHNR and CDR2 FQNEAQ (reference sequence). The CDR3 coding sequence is TGTGCCAGCAGCTTAGTAGGGCGAGGAGGAAACACCATATATTTT. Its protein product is CASSLVGRGGNTIYF.

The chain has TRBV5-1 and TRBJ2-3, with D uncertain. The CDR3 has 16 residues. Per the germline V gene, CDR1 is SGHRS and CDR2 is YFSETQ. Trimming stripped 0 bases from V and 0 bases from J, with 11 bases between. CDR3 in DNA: TGCGCCAGCAGCTTGGGGTCAGGATCTAGCACAGATACGCAGTATTTT. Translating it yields CASSLGSGSSTDTQYF.

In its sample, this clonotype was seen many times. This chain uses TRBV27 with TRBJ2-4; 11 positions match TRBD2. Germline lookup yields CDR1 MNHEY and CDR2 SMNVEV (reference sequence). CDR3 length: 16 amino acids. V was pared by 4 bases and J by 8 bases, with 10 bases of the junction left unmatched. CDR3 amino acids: CASSSPGGTSGDIQYF. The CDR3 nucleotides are TGTGCCAGCAGTTCCCCGGGGGGGACTAGCGGCGACATTCAGTACTTC.

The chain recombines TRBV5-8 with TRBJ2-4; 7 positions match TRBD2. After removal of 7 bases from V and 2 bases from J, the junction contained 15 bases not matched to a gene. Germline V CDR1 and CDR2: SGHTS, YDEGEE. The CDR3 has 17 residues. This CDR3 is CASGPGTLGGSKNIQYF. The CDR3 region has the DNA TGTGCCAGCGGACCCGGGACCCTCGGGGGGTCCAAAAACATTCAGTACTTC.

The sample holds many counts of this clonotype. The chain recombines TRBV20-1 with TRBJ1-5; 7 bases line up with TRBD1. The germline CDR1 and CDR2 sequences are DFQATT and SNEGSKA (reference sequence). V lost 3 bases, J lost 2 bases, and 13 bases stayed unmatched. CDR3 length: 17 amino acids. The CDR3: CSASAGTGVGGNQPQHF. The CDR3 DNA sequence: TGCAGTGCTAGCGCGGGAACAGGGGTAGGAGGCAATCAGCCCCAGCATTTT.

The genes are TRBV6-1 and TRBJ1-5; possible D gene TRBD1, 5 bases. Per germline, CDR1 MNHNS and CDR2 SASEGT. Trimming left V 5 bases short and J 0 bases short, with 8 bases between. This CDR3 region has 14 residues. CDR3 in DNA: TGTGCCAGCAGTCGGAGGGGTAGCAATCAGCCCCAGCATTTT. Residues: CASSRRGSNQPQHF.

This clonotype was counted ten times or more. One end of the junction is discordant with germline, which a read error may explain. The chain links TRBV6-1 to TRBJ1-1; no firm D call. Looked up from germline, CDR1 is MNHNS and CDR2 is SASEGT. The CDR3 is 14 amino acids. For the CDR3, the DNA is TGTGCCAGCAGAGAAGCCCGGGTGAACACTGAAGCTTTCTTT. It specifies CASREARVNTEAFF.

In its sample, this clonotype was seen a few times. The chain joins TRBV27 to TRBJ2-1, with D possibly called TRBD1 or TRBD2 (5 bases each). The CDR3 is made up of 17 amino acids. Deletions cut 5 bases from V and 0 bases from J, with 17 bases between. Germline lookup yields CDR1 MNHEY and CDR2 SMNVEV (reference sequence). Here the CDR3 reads CASSLLGASGSYNEQFF. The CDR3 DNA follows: TGTGCCAGCAGTCTTCTCGGGGCGAGCGGCTCCTACAATGAGCAGTTCTTC.

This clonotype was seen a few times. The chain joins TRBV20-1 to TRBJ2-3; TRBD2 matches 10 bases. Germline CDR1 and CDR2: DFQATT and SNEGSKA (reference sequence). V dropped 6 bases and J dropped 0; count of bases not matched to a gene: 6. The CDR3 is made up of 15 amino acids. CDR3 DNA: TGCAGTGCCTCACTACTAGCGGGGAGCACAGATACGCAGTATTTT. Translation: CSASLLAGSTDTQYF.

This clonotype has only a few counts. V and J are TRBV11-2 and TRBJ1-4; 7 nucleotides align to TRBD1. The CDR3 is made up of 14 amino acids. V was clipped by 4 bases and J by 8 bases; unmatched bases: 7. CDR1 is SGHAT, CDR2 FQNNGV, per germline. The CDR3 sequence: CASSWAGGGEKLFF. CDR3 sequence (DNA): TGTGCCAGCAGCTGGGCAGGGGGAGGCGAAAAACTGTTTTTT.

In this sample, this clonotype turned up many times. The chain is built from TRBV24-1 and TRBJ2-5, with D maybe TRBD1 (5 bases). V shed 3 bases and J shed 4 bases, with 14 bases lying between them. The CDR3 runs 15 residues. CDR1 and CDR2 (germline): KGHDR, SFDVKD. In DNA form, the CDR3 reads TGTGCCACCAGTGATCCATCGACAGCACGAGAGACCCAGTACTTC. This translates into CATSDPSTARETQYF.

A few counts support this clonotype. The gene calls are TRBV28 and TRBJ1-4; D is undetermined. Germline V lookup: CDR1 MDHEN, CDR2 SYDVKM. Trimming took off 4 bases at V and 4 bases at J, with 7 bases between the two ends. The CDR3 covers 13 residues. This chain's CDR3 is CASSYGVNEKLFF. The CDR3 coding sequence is TGTGCCAGCAGTTACGGGGTTAATGAAAAACTGTTTTTT.

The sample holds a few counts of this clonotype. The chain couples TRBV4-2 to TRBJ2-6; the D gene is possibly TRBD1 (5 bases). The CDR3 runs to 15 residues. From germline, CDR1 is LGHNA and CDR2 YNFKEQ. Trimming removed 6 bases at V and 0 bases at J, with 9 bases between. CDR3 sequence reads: CASRPTGSGANVLTF. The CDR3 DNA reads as TGTGCCAGCAGACCTACAGGCTCTGGGGCCAACGTCCTGACTTTC.

CDR3 region: CSEGHRGDGYTF. CDR3 DNA: TGCAGTGAGGGTCACAGGGGCGATGGCTACACCTTC. This chain uses TRBV20-1 with TRBJ1-2; 7 bases align to TRBD1. The V gene end was trimmed by 7 bases and the J gene end by 6 bases; junction bases not matched to a gene: 8. The CDR3 sequence is 12 residues long. Germline lookup yields CDR1 DFQATT and CDR2 SNEGSKA (reference sequence).